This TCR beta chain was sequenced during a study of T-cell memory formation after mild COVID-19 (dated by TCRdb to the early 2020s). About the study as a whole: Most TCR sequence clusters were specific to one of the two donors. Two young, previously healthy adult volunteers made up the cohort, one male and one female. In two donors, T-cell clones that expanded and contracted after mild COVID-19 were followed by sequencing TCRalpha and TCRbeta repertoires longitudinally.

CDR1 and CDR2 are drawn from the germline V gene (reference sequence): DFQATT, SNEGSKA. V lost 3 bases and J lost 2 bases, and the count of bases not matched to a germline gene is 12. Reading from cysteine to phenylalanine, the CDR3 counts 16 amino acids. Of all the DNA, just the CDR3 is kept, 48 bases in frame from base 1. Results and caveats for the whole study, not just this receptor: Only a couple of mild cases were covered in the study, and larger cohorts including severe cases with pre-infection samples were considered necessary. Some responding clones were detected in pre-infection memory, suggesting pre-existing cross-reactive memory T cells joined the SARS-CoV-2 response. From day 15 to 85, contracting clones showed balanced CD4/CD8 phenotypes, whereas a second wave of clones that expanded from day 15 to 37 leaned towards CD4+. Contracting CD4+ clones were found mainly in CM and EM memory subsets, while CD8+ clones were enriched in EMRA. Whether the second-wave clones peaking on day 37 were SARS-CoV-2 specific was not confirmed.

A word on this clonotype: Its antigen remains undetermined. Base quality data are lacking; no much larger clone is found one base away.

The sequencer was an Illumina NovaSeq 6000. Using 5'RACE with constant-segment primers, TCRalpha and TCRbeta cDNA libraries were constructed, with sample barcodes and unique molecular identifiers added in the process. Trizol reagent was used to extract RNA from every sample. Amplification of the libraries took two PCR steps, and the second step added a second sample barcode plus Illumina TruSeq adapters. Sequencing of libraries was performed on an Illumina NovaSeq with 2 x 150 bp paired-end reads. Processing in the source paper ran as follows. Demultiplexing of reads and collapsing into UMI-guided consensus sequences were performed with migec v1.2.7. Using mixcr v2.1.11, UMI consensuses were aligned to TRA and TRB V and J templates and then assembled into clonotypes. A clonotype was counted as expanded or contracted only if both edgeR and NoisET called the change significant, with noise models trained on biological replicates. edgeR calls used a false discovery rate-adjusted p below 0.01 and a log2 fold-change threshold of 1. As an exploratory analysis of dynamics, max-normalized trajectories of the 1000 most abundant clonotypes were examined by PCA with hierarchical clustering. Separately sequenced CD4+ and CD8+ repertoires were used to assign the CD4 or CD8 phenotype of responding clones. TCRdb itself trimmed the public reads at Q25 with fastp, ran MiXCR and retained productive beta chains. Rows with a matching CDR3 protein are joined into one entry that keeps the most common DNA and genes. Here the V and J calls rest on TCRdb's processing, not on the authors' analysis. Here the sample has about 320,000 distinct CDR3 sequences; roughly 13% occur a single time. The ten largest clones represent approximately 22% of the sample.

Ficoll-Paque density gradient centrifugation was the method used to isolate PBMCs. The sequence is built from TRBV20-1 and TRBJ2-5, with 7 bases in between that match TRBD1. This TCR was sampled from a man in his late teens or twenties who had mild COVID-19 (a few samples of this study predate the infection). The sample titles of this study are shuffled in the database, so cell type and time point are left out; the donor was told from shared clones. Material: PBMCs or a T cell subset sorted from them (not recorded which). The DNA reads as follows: TGCAGTGCTAGTTCCCCGGGACAGTTAGTACAAGAGACCCAGTACTTC. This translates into CSASSPGQLVQETQYF.